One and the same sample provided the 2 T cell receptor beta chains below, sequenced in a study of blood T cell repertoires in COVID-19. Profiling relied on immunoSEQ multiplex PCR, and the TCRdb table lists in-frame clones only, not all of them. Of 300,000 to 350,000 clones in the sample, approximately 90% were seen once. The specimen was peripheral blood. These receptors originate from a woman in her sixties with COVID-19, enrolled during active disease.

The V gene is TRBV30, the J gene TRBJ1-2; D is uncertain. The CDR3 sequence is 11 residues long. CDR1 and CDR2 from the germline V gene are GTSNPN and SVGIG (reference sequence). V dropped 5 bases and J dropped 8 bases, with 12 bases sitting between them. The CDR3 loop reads CAWENPGGYTF. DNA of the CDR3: TGTGCCTGGGAGAATCCGGGGGGCTACACCTTC.

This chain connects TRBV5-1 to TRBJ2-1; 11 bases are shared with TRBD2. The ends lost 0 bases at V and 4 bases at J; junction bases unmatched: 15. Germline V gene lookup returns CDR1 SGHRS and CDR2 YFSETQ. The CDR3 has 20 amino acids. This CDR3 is CASSLAGTPALAGAYNEQFF. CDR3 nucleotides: TGCGCCAGCAGCTTGGCAGGGACCCCTGCACTAGCGGGGGCATACAATGAGCAGTTCTTC.